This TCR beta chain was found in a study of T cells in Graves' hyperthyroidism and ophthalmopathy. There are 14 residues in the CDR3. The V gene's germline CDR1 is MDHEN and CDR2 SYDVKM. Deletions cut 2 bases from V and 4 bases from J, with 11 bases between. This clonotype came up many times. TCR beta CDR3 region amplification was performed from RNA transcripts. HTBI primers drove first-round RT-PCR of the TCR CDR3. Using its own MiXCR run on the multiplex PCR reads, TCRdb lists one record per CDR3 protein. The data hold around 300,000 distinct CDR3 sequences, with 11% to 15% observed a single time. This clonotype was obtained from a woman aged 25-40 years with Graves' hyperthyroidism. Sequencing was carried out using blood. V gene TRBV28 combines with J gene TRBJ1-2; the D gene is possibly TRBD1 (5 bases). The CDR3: CASSLQGRAYGYTF. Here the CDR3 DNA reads TGTGCCAGCAGTTTACAGGGTCGGGCCTATGGCTACACCTTC.